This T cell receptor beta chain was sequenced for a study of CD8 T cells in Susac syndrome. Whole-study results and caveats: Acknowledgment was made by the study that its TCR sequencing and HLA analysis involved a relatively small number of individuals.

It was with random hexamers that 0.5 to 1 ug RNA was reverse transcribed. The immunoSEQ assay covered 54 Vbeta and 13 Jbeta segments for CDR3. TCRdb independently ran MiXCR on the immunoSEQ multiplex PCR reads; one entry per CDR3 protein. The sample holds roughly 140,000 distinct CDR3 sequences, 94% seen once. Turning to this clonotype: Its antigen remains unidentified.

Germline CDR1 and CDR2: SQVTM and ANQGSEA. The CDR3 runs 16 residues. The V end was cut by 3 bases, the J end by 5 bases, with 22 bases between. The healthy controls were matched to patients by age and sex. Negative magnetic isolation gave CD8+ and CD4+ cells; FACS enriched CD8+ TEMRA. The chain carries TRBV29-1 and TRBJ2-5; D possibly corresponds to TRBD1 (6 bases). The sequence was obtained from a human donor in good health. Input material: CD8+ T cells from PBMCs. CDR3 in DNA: TGCAGCGTTGAGGGGAGTCTCAGGGGCGGTGGGGAGACCCAGTACTTC. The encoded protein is CSVEGSLRGGGETQYF.